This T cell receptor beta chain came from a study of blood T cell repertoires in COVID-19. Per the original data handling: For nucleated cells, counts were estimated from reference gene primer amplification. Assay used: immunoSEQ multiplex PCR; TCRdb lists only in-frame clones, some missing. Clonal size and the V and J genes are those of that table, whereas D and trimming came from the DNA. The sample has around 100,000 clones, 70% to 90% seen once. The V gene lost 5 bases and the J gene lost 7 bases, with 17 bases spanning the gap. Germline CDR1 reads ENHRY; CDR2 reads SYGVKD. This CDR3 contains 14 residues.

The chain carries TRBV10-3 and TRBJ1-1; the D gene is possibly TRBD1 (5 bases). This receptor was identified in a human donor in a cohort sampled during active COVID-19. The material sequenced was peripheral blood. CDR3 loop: CAISPVGPGHEAFF. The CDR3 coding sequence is TGTGCCATCAGTCCAGTGGGGCCAGGGCATGAAGCTTTCTTT.